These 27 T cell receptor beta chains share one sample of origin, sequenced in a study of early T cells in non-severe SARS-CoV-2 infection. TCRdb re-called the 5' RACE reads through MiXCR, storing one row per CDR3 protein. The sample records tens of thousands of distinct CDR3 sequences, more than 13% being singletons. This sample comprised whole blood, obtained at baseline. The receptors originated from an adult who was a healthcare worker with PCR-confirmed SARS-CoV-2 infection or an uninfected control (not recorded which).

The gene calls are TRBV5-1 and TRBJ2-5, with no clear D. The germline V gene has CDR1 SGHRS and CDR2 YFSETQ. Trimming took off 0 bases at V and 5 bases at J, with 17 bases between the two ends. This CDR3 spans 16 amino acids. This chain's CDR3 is CASSLDPRTGLETQYF. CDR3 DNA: TGCGCCAGCAGCTTGGATCCCCGGACGGGTCTGGAGACCCAGTACTTC.

CDR3 amino acids: CASSSSGGGSGANVLTF. The CDR3 DNA reads as TGTGCCAGCAGCTCCTCAGGGGGCGGATCTGGGGCCAACGTCCTGACTTTC. This rearrangement joins TRBV11-2 to TRBJ2-6; 8 nucleotides agree with TRBD1. The CDR3 extends over 17 amino acids. With V trimmed by 4 bases and J by 1 base, 6 bases remained unmatched. Looked up from germline, CDR1 is SGHAT and CDR2 is FQNNGV.

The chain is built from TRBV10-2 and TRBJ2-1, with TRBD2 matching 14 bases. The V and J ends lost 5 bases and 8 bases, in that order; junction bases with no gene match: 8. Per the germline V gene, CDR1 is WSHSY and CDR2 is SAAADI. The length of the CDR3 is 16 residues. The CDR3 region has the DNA TGCGCCAGCAGTCAATCGGGACTAGCGGGAGCTTATGAGCAGTTCTTC. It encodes CASSQSGLAGAYEQFF.

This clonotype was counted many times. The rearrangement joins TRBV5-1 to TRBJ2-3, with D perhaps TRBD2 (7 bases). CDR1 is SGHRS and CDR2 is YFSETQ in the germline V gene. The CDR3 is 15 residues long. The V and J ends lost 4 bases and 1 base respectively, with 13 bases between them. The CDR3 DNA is TGCGCCAGCAGCAATGGGGGGGCAGGCACAGATACGCAGTATTTT. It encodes CASSNGGAGTDTQYF.

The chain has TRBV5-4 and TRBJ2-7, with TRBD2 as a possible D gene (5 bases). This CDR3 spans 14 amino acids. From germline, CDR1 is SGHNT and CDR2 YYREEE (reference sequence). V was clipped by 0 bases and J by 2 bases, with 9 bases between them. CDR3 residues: CASSLDEGTYEQYF. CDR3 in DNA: TGTGCCAGCAGCTTGGATGAGGGAACCTACGAGCAGTACTTC.

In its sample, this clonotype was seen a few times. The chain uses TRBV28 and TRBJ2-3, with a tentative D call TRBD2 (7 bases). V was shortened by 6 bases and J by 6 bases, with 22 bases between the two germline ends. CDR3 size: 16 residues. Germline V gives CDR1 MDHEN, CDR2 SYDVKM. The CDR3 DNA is TGTGCCAGCAGCCTCGGCGTCGGGGGGCTGTTGGATACGCAGTATTTT. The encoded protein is CASSLGVGGLLDTQYF.

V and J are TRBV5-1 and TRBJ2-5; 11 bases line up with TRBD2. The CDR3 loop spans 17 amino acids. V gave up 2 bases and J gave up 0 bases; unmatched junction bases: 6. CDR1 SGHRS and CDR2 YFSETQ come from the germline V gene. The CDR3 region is CASSFLAGGQNQETQYF. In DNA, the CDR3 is TGCGCCAGCAGCTTTCTAGCGGGGGGCCAGAACCAAGAGACCCAGTACTTC.

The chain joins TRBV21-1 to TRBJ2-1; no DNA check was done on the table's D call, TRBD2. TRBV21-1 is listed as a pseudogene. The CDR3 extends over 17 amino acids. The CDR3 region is CASSPKTSGRAYNEQFF. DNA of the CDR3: TGTGCCAGCAGCCCCAAGACTAGCGGGAGGGCCTACAATGAGCAGTTCTTC.

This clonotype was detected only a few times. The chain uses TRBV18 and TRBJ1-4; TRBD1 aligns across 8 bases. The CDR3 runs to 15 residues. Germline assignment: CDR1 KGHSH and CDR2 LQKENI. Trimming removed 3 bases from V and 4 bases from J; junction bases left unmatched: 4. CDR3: CASSPRTGINEKLFF. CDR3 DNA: TGTGCCAGCTCACCTCGGACAGGGATTAATGAAAAACTGTTTTTT.

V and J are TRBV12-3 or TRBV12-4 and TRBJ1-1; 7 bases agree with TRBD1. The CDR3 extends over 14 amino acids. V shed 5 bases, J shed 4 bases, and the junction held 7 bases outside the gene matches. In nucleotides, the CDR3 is TGTGCCAGCAGTCCAAGACAGGGCCGCACTGAAGCTTTCTTT. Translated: CASSPRQGRTEAFF.

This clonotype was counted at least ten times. The CDR3 here is CAWSVGGSTDTQYF. Written as DNA, the CDR3 is TGTGCCTGGAGTGTGGGAGGGAGCACAGATACGCAGTATTTT. The chain couples TRBV30 to TRBJ2-3, with 7 bases matching TRBD2. The V segment lost 0 bases and the J segment 0 bases; nucleotides outside the gene matches: 0. Germline V gives CDR1 GTSNPN, CDR2 SVGIG (reference sequence). This CDR3 spans 14 amino acids.

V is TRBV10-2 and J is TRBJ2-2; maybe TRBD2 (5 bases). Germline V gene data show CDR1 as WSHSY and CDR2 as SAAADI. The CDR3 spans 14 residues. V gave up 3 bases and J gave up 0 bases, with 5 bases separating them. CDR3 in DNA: TGCGCCAGCAGTGACGGGACGAACACCGGGGAGCTGTTTTTT. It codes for CASSDGTNTGELFF.

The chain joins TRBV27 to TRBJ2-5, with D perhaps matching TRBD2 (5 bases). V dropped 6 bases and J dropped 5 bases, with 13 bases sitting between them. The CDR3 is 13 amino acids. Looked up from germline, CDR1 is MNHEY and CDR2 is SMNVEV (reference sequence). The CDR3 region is CASSYSGPETQYF. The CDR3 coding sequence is TGTGCCAGCAGCTACAGCGGCCCCGAGACCCAGTACTTC.

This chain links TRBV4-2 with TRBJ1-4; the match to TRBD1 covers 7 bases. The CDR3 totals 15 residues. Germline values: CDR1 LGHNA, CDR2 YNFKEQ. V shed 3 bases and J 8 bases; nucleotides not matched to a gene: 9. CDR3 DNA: TGTGCCAGCAGCCAGGCGACAGGGTACGGAGAAAAACTGTTTTTT. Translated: CASSQATGYGEKLFF.

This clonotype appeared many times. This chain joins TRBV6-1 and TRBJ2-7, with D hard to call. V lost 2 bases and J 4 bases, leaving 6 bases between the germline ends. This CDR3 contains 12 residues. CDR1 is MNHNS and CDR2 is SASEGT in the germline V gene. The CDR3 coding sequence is TGTGCCAGCAGTGAAATGCTGTACGAGCAGTACTTC. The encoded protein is CASSEMLYEQYF.

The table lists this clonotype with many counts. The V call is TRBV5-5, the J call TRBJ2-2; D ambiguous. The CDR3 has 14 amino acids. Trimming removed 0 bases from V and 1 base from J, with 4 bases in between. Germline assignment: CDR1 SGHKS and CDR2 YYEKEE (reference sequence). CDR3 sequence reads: CASSLEGNTGELFF. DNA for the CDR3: TGTGCCAGCAGCTTGGAAGGGAACACCGGGGAGCTGTTTTTT.

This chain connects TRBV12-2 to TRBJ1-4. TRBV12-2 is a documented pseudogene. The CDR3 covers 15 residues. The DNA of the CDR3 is TGTGCAAGTCGCCCTCGAACTGAGGCTAATGAAAAACTGTTTTTT. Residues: CASRPRTEANEKLFF.

CDR3 in amino acids: CASWPGGTRSAEQFF. The CDR3 DNA sequence: TGTGCCAGCTGGCCGGGCGGGACCCGCAGCGCTGAGCAGTTCTTC. The chain joins TRBV18 to TRBJ2-1; a possible D gene is TRBD2 (6 bases). CDR3 size: 15 residues. Trimming took off 7 bases at V and 9 bases at J, with 22 bases between the two ends. Germline V lookup: CDR1 KGHSH, CDR2 LQKENI.

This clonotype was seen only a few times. CDR3 sequence (DNA): TGTGCCAGCAGCTTAGACGATCGCCAGTCCGAGCAGTACTTC. Protein sequence: CASSLDDRQSEQYF. This chain uses TRBV7-6 with TRBJ2-7; D is uncertain. Germline V gene data show CDR1 as SGHVS and CDR2 as FNYEAQ. The CDR3 covers 14 residues. The V end was cut by 1 base, the J end by 6 bases, with 13 bases between.

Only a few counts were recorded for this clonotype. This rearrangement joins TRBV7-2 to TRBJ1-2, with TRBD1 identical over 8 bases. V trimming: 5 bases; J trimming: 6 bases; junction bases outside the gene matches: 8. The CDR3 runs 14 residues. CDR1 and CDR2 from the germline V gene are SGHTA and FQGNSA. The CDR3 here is CASSPRTGSDGYTF. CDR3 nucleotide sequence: TGTGCCAGCAGCCCTCGGACAGGGTCTGATGGCTACACCTTC.

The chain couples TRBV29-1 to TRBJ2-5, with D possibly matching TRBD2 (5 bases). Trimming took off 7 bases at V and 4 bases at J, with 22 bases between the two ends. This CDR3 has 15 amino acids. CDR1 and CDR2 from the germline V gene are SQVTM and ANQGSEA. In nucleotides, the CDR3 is TGCAGCGCCCCTGGGTACCCCGGAGGACGAGAGACCCAGTACTTC. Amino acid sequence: CSAPGYPGGRETQYF.

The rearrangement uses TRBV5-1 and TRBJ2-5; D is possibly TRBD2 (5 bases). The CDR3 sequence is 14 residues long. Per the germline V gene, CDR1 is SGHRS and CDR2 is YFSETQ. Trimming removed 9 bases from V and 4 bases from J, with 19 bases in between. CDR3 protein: CATRATLGPETQYF. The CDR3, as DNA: TGCGCCACCAGAGCTACACTAGGGCCAGAGACCCAGTACTTC.

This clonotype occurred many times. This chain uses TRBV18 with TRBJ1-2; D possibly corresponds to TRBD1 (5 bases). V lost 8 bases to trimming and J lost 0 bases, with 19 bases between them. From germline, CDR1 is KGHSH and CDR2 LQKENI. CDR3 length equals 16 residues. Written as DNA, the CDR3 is TGTGCCAGCGCCGCCGGGGCAGACCAAGCTAACTATGGCTACACCTTC. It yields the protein CASAAGADQANYGYTF.

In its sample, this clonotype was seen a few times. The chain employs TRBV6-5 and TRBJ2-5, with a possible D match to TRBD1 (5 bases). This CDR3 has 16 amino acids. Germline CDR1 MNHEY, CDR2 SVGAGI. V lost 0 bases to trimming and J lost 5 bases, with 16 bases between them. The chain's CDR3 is CASSYSGQGNWETQYF. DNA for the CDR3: TGTGCCAGCAGTTACTCCGGGCAGGGAAATTGGGAGACCCAGTACTTC.

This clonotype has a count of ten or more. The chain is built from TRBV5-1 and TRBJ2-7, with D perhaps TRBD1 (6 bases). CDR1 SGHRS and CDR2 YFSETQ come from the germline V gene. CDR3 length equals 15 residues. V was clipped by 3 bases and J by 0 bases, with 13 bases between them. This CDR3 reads CASSSGTTVSYEQYF. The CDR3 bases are TGCGCCAGCAGCTCCGGGACAACTGTCTCCTACGAGCAGTACTTC.

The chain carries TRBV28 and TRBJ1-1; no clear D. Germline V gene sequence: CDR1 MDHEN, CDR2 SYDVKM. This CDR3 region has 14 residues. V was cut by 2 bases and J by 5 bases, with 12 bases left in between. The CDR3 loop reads CASSLAETGTEAFF. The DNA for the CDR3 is TGTGCCAGCAGTTTAGCGGAAACGGGGACTGAAGCTTTCTTT.

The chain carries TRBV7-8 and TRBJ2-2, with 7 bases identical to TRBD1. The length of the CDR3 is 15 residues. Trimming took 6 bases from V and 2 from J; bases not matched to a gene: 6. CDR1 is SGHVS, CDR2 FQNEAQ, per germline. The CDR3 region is CASSPDRVNTGELFF. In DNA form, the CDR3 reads TGTGCCAGCAGTCCCGACAGGGTAAACACCGGGGAGCTGTTTTTT.